This TCR beta chain was identified in a study of CXCR3 chemokines and chemotherapy response in bladder cancer (dated by TCRdb to 2021 to 2024). In the study overall: Whether chemotherapy response in human bladder cancer was predicted by intratumoral CXCR3 chemokine system activity was examined in the study.

The library was produced with PCR. For sequencing, an Illumina HiSeq 2500 was employed. TCRdb passed the public sequencing reads through fastp at Q25 and MiXCR, retaining productive beta sequences. Records with the same CDR3 protein are collapsed into one entry carrying the most frequent genes and DNA. The sample yields approximately 3,000 distinct CDR3 sequences; approximately 16% were counted once. In total, the top ten clones hold about 25% of the sample. This clonotype was picked up many times. Its specific antigen is unknown. Base-call qualities are not available, and no considerably larger clone is one nucleotide away. As encoded in the germline V gene (reference sequence), CDR1 is SGHAT while CDR2 is FQDESV. Spanning cysteine to phenylalanine, the CDR3 consists of 14 amino acids. Of the read, only the CDR3 DNA is kept; its 42 bases are in frame from base 1. Trimming costs V 3 bases and J 7 bases, and their ends lie 16 bases apart.

Sampling was done from a patient whose treatment included neoadjuvant chemotherapy. This receptor was identified in a human donor with bladder cancer that did not respond to neoadjuvant chemotherapy. The chain is assembled from TRBV11-1 and TRBJ2-7; the D gene lacks a confident call. The CDR3 loop reads CASSFLGKLGEQYF. The sequence in DNA is TGTGCCAGCAGCTTCCTGGGGAAGCTGGGAGAGCAGTACTTC.